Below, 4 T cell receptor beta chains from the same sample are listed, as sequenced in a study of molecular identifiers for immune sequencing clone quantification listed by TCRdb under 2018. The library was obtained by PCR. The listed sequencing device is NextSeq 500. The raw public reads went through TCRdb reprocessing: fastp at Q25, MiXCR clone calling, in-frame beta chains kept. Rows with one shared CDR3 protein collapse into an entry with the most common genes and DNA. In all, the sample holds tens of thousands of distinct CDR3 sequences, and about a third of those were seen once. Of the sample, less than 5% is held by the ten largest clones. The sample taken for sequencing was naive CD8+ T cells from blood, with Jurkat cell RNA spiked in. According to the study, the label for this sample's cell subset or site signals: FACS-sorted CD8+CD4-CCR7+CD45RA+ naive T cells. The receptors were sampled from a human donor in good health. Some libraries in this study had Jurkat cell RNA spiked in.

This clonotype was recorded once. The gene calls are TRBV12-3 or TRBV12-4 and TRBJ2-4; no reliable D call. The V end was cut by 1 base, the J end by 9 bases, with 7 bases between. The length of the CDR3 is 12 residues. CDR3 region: CASSLGGIIQYF. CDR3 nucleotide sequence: TGTGCCAGCAGTTTAGGAGGAATCATTCAGTACTTC.

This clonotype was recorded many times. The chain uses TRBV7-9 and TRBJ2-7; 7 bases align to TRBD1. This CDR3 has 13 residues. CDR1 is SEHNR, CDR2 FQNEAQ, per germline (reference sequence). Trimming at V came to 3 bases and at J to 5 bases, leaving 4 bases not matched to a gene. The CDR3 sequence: CASSFLTGNEQYF. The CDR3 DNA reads TGTGCCAGCAGCTTCCTGACAGGGAACGAGCAGTACTTC.

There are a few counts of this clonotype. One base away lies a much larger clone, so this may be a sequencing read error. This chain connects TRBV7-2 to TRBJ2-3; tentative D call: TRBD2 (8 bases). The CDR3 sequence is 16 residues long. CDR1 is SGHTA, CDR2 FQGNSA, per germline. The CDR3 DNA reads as TGTGCCAGCAGCTTGGCGGGAGGAGGCTGGACAGGTACGCAGTATTTT. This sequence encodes CASSLAGGGWTGTQYF.

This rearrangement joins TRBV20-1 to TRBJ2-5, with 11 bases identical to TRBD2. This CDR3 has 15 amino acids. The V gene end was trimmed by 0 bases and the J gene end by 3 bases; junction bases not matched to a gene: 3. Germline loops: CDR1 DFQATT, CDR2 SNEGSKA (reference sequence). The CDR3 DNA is TGCAGTGCTAGAGATGGGACTAGCGGTAAAGAGACCCAGTACTTC. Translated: CSARDGTSGKETQYF.